The next 31 T cell receptor beta chains were all read from a single sample in a study of CD8 T cells in Susac syndrome. Random hexamers were used to reverse transcribe roughly 0.45 to 1 ug of RNA. MiXCR was run by TCRdb on the immunoSEQ multiplex PCR reads, yielding one entry per CDR3 protein. The data show 150,000 to 200,000 distinct CDR3 sequences, about 94% seen once. Sequenced material: CD4+ T cells from PBMCs. These receptors were taken from a human donor in good health.

The chain combines TRBV18 with TRBJ1-1; D ambiguous. V gave up 8 bases and J gave up 5 bases, with 15 bases separating them. The germline V gene encodes CDR1 KGHSH and CDR2 LQKENI. The CDR3 is 13 residues long. As DNA, the CDR3 is TGTGCCAGCGGAAGCGACCCGAGGACTGAAGCTTTCTTT. Protein sequence: CASGSDPRTEAFF.

V usage is TRBV20-1 and J usage is TRBJ2-7; 8 bases fit TRBD1. Germline CDR1 DFQATT, CDR2 SNEGSKA (reference sequence). With 8 bases clipped from V and 2 bases from J, the junction kept 8 bases outside the gene matches. The CDR3 sequence is 13 residues long. CDR3 loop: CSPVRTGTYEQYF. For the CDR3, the DNA is TGCAGTCCCGTACGGACAGGGACCTACGAGCAGTACTTC.

The J gene is TRBJ2-7, the V gene TRBV7-9; D assignment may be TRBD1 or TRBD2 (5 bases each). V lost 5 bases and J lost 4, with 12 bases in between. The CDR3 length is 13 residues. The germline gives CDR1 SEHNR, CDR2 FQNEAQ (reference sequence). The CDR3 region is CASSGTPGYEQYF. CDR3 nucleotides: TGTGCCAGCAGCGGGACCCCTGGGTACGAGCAGTACTTC.

V is TRBV3-1 and J is TRBJ1-3; D is unclear. Trimming removed 7 bases from V and 6 bases from J, with 10 bases in between. Germline-derived CDR1 and CDR2 are LGHDT and YNNKEL (reference sequence). The CDR3 consists of 12 residues. DNA for the CDR3: TGTGCCAGCACCGAGGACGAAAACACCATATATTTT. Protein: CASTEDENTIYF.

The chain is built from TRBV20-1 and TRBJ2-1, with TRBD2 matching 7 bases. Germline V gene sequence: CDR1 DFQATT, CDR2 SNEGSKA (reference sequence). The CDR3 spans 13 residues. J lost 10 bases, V lost 3 bases, and 9 bases had no gene match. CDR3 sequence (DNA): TGCAGTGCTAGCGGGGGGTGGAAGAAGGAGCAGTTCTTC. Translating gives CSASGGWKKEQFF.

The rearrangement links TRBV2 to TRBJ2-2; no definite D call. The germline V gene encodes CDR1 SNHLY and CDR2 FYNNEI. This CDR3 is 13 amino acids long. V was clipped by 6 bases and J by 5 bases, with 10 bases between them. CDR3 sequence (DNA): TGTGCCAGCAGAAGATCCGATACCGGGGAGCTGTTTTTT. This encodes CASRRSDTGELFF.

The chain has TRBV7-7 and TRBJ2-5; 8 nucleotides line up with TRBD1. The J segment lost 1 base and the V segment lost 4 bases, leaving 5 bases of the junction unmatched. Germline V gene data show CDR1 as SSHAT and CDR2 as FNYEAQ (reference sequence). The CDR3 is made up of 15 amino acids. The CDR3: CASSSHTGGQETQYF. CDR3 nucleotide sequence: TGTGCCAGCAGCTCCCACACAGGGGGCCAAGAGACCCAGTACTTC. The complete variable domain, with remaining parts taken from reference TRBV7-7 and TRBJ2-5, reads GAGVSQSPRYKVTKRGQDVTLRCDPISSHATLYWYQQALGQGPEFLTYFNYEAQPDKSGLPSDRFSAERPEGSISTLTIQRTEQRDSAMYRCASSSHTGGQETQYFGPGTRLLVL.

The chain carries TRBV7-6 and TRBJ1-4; tentatively, D is TRBD1 (5 bases). The V end lost 11 bases, the J end lost 3 bases, and 10 bases lay between the germline ends. CDR1 is SGHVS, CDR2 FNYEAQ, per germline. The CDR3 extends over 12 amino acids. Here the CDR3 reads CAGGSPNEKLFF. CDR3 nucleotide sequence: TGTGCCGGGGGGTCTCCTAATGAAAAACTGTTTTTT.

The rearrangement joins TRBV2 to TRBJ1-2, with a tentative D call TRBD1 (6 bases). Trimming pared 6 bases from V and 1 base from J, leaving 9 bases between. Per the germline V gene, CDR1 is SNHLY and CDR2 is FYNNEI. CDR3 length equals 13 residues. CDR3 sequence reads: CASSRTDNYGYTF. The CDR3, as DNA: TGTGCCAGCAGCAGGACAGATAACTATGGCTACACCTTC.

This chain links TRBV6-6 with TRBJ1-2, with unresolved D. V lost 6 bases, J lost 3 bases, and 11 bases lay in between. The CDR3 runs to 13 residues. CDR1 is MNHNY and CDR2 is SVGAGI in the germline V gene (reference sequence). CDR3 nucleotides: TGTGCCAGCAGGAATAGGGAGGACTATGGCTACACCTTC. It codes for CASRNREDYGYTF.

The V call is TRBV7-2, the J call TRBJ1-2, with no clear D. V lost 4 bases, J lost 10 bases, and 16 bases lay in between. This CDR3 spans 13 amino acids. Germline V CDR1 and CDR2: SGHTA, FQGNSA. The chain's CDR3 is CASSSLVREIYTF. The CDR3 region has the DNA TGTGCCAGCAGCTCACTGGTTCGCGAGATCTACACCTTC.

This chain connects TRBV4-1 to TRBJ2-2; D might be TRBD1 or TRBD2, each matching 6 bases. Trimming stripped 4 bases from V and 7 bases from J, with 16 bases between. Germline CDR1 reads MGHRA; CDR2 reads YSYEKL. The CDR3 totals 15 residues. The CDR3 sequence is CASSRGAGVDGELFF. For the CDR3, the DNA is TGCGCCAGCAGCCGGGGGGCCGGGGTCGACGGGGAGCTGTTTTTT.

This chain links TRBV29-1 with TRBJ2-5; 12 nucleotides line up with TRBD2. Germline values: CDR1 SQVTM, CDR2 ANQGSEA. The V gene end was trimmed by 7 bases and the J gene end by 1 base; junction bases not matched to a gene: 4. The length of the CDR3 is 14 residues. The CDR3 DNA sequence: TGCAGCGCCCAGACTAGCGGGGGCCAAGAGACCCAGTACTTC. It specifies CSAQTSGGQETQYF.

The rearrangement uses TRBV2 and TRBJ2-5; 11 bases are a match to TRBD2. From germline, CDR1 is SNHLY and CDR2 FYNNEI. Trimming removed 7 bases from V and 8 bases from J; junction bases left unmatched: 12. The CDR3 consists of 15 residues. This CDR3 is CASTLTSGAPPTQYF. The CDR3, as DNA: TGTGCCAGCACCCTGACTAGCGGGGCCCCCCCAACCCAGTACTTC.

The chain carries TRBV20-1 and TRBJ2-7, with 7 bases lining up with TRBD1. The CDR3 length is 14 residues. Germline V gene lookup returns CDR1 DFQATT and CDR2 SNEGSKA (reference sequence). Trimming cost V 5 bases and J 0 bases; bases outside gene matches: 7. DNA of the CDR3: TGCAGTGCTTTTAGACAGGGCGCCTCCTACGAGCAGTACTTC. Translating gives CSAFRQGASYEQYF.

V is TRBV7-9 and J is TRBJ1-2; D is unclear. This CDR3 has 14 residues. Germline loops: CDR1 SEHNR, CDR2 FQNEAQ (reference sequence). Trimming shortened V by 2 bases and J by 8 bases, and 15 bases separated the two germline ends. CDR3 region: CASSLIAAVRGYTF. In DNA, the CDR3 is TGTGCCAGCAGCTTAATCGCCGCAGTGAGGGGCTACACCTTC.

This clonotype was found once. The chain is built from TRBV27 and TRBJ2-5, with D possibly being TRBD2 (6 bases). CDR1 is MNHEY and CDR2 is SMNVEV in the germline V gene (reference sequence). The CDR3 covers 15 residues. Trimming cost V 2 bases and J 5 bases, with 15 bases left between them. The CDR3 loop is CASSLGWGERETQYF. The CDR3 DNA is TGTGCCAGCAGTTTAGGGTGGGGGGAGCGGGAGACCCAGTACTTC.

This chain links TRBV5-1 with TRBJ2-2; D may be TRBD2 (6 bases). Germline V gene data show CDR1 as SGHRS and CDR2 as YFSETQ. V was cut by 4 bases and J by 5 bases, with 12 bases left in between. The CDR3 is 14 amino acids. The CDR3 sequence is CASSQLAPTGELFF. As DNA, the CDR3 is TGCGCCAGCAGCCAACTAGCCCCTACCGGGGAGCTGTTTTTT.

The chain is built from TRBV18 and TRBJ2-5; the D is unclear. Germline CDR1 is KGHSH and CDR2 is LQKENI. The CDR3 runs to 14 residues. Trimming took 2 bases from V and 1 from J, leaving 8 bases between them. CDR3 sequence: CASSPRQTQETQYF. Written as DNA, the CDR3 is TGTGCCAGCTCACCAAGGCAGACCCAAGAGACCCAGTACTTC. Looking up the rest from reference TRBV18 and TRBJ2-5 gives the full variable domain: NAGVMQNPRHLVRRRGQEARLRCSPMKGHSHVYWYRQLPEEGLKFMVYLQKENIIDESGMPKERFSAEFPKEGPSILRIQQVVRGDSAAYFCASSPRQTQETQYFGPGTRLLVL.

The V call is TRBV3-1, the J call TRBJ1-2, with a tentative D call TRBD1 (5 bases). Trimming shortened V by 2 bases and J by 6 bases, and 16 bases separated the two germline ends. The CDR3 length is 15 residues. CDR1 LGHDT and CDR2 YNNKEL come from the germline V gene (reference sequence). Here the CDR3 DNA reads TGTGCCAGCAGCCAAAACGCCCCAGGGATCGATGGCTACACCTTC. This sequence encodes CASSQNAPGIDGYTF.

This chain connects TRBV2 to TRBJ2-5, with D maybe TRBD1 (5 bases). The CDR3 sequence is 13 residues long. In germline, CDR1 is SNHLY, CDR2 FYNNEI. V was shortened by 6 bases and J by 5 bases, with 13 bases between the two germline ends. In nucleotides, the CDR3 is TGTGCCAGCAGCCAGGGATTGCGGGAGACCCAGTACTTC. Protein product: CASSQGLRETQYF.

The chain combines TRBV7-2 with TRBJ2-3, with 14 nucleotides matching TRBD2. The CDR3 is 18 amino acids. With 1 base clipped from V and 0 bases from J, the junction kept 3 bases outside the gene matches. Germline assignment: CDR1 SGHTA and CDR2 FQGNSA. The DNA for the CDR3 is TGTGCCAGCAGCTTAGGACTAGCGGGGGGGTTTAGCACAGATACGCAGTATTTT. Translated, it gives CASSLGLAGGFSTDTQYF.

This chain joins TRBV20-1 and TRBJ2-1; D call uncertain. V gave up 3 bases and J gave up 0 bases, with 9 bases separating them. The CDR3 runs 14 residues. Germline V gene lookup returns CDR1 DFQATT and CDR2 SNEGSKA (reference sequence). DNA for the CDR3: TGCAGTGCTAGTTCCCAGTCCTCCTACAATGAGCAGTTCTTC. Amino acids: CSASSQSSYNEQFF.

The V and J genes are TRBV29-1 and TRBJ1-2, with D hard to call. Germline loops: CDR1 SQVTM, CDR2 ANQGSEA. The V gene lost 6 bases and the J gene lost 8 bases, with 13 bases spanning the gap. CDR3 length: 11 residues. CDR3 region: CSVSQEEGYTF. CDR3 in DNA: TGCAGCGTATCTCAGGAGGAGGGCTACACCTTC.

The chain combines TRBV19 with TRBJ2-3; possible D gene TRBD2, 6 bases. This CDR3 has 16 amino acids. Trimming took off 8 bases at V and 1 base at J, with 19 bases between the two ends. Germline assignment: CDR1 LNHDA and CDR2 SQIVND (reference sequence). DNA for the CDR3: TGTGCCAGTGGGTCTGGGGGGTGGGATCGCACAGATACGCAGTATTTT. This encodes CASGSGGWDRTDTQYF.

The chain couples TRBV3-1 to TRBJ2-1; the D is unclear. The ends were cut back, 5 bases at V and 6 bases at J, with 14 bases in the middle. Germline values: CDR1 LGHDT, CDR2 YNNKEL (reference sequence). The CDR3 covers 14 residues. CDR3 nucleotide sequence: TGTGCCAGCAGCTCCCATTCGAACAGCAATGAGCAGTTCTTC. It codes for CASSSHSNSNEQFF.

The rearrangement joins TRBV3-1 to TRBJ2-7, with 8 bases lining up with TRBD2. Per germline, CDR1 LGHDT and CDR2 YNNKEL (reference sequence). J gave up 5 bases and V 1 base, and 13 bases lay outside the gene matches. The CDR3 is made up of 17 amino acids. Here the CDR3 DNA reads TGTGCCAGCAGCCAAGCAGCAGCGGGGGCCTCCAGGGACGAGCAGTACTTC. Protein: CASSQAAAGASRDEQYF.

V usage is TRBV5-1 and J usage is TRBJ2-5, with no clear D. Germline V gives CDR1 SGHRS, CDR2 YFSETQ. This CDR3 is built from 15 residues. Trimming pared 4 bases from V and 2 bases from J, leaving 15 bases between. DNA for the CDR3: TGCGCCAGCAGCCCCGGCTTGGCATCGCAAGAGACCCAGTACTTC. Amino acid sequence: CASSPGLASQETQYF.

This rearrangement joins TRBV5-4 to TRBJ2-1; D uncertain. This CDR3 contains 15 residues. Trimming shortened V by 0 bases and J by 4 bases, and 11 bases separated the two germline ends. In germline, CDR1 is SGHNT, CDR2 YYREEE (reference sequence). The DNA of the CDR3 is TGTGCCAGCAGCTTGGCCGGATCGACTTACAATGAGCAGTTCTTC. Protein product: CASSLAGSTYNEQFF.

The V and J genes are TRBV7-9 and TRBJ2-7, with D perhaps matching TRBD2 (6 bases). V lost 1 base, J lost 5 bases, and 15 bases lay in between. The CDR3 has 15 amino acids. Germline CDR1 reads SEHNR; CDR2 reads FQNEAQ (reference sequence). In DNA form, the CDR3 reads TGTGCCAGCAGCTTAGTTGCGGGGAATATAGACGAGCAGTACTTC. This sequence encodes CASSLVAGNIDEQYF.

To note about this clonotype: The junction departs from the called germline gene at one end, perhaps through a read error. The V and J genes are TRBV10-3 and TRBJ1-6; 7 bases align to TRBD1. This CDR3 contains 14 residues. CDR1 is ENHRY, CDR2 SYGVKD, per germline. CDR3 residues: CAISEQGYNPPLHF. The CDR3 DNA follows: TGTGCCATCAGTGAACAGGGGTATAATCCACCCCTCCACTTT.